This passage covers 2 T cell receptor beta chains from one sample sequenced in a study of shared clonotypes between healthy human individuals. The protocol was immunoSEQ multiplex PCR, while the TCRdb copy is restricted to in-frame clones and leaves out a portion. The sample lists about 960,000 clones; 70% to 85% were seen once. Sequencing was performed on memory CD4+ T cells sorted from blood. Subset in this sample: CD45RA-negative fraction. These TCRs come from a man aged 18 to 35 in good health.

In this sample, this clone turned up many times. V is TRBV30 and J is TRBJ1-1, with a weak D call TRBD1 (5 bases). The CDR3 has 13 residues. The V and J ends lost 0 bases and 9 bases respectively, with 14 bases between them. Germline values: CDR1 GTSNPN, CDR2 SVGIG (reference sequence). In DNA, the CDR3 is TGTGCCTGGAGTGTACAACCGGGGGAGAAAGCTTTCTTT. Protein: CAWSVQPGEKAFF.

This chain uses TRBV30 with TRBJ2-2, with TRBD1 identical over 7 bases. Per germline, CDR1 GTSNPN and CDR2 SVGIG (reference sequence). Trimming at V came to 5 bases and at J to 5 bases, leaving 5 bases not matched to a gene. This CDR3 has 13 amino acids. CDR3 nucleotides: TGTGCCTGGGACAGGGTAGGAACCGGGGAGCTGTTTTTT. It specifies CAWDRVGTGELFF.